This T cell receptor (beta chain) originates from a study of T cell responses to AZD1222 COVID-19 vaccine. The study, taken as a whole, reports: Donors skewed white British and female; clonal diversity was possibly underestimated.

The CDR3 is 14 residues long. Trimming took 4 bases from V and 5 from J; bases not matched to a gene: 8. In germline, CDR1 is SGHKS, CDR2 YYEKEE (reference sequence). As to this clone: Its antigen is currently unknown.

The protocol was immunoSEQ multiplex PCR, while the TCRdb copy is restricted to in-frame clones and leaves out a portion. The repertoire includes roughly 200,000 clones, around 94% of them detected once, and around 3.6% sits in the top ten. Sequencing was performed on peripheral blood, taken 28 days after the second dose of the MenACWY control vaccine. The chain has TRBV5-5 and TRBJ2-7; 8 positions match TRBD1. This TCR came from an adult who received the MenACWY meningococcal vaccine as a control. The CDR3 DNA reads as TGTGCCAGCAGCAAGGACAGGGTGGTTAACGAGCAGTACTTC. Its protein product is CASSKDRVVNEQYF.